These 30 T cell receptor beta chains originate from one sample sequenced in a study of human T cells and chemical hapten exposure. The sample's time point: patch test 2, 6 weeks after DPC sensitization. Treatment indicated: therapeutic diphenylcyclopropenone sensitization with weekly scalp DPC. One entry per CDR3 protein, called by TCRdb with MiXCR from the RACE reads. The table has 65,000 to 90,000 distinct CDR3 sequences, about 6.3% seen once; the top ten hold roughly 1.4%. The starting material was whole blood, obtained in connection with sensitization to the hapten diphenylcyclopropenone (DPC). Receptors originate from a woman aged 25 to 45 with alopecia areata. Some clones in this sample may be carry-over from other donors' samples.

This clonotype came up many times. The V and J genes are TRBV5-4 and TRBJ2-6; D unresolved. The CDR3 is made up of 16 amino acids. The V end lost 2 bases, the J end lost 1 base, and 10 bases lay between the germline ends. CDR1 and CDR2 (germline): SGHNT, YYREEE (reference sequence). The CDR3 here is CASSLIIGSGANVLTF. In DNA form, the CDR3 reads TGTGCCAGCAGCTTAATTATTGGTTCTGGGGCCAACGTCCTGACTTTC.

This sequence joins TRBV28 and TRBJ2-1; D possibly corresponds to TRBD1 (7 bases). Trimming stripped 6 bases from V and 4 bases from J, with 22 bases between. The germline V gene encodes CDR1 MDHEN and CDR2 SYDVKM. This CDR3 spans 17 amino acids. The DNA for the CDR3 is TGTGCCAGCAGCCCCCCTGCGGGACAGATATTTTACAATGAGCAGTTCTTC. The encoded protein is CASSPPAGQIFYNEQFF.

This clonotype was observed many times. CDR3 DNA sequence: TGTGCCAGCAGTGCAATTCAAGGGACTGTTCAGTACTTC. It translates to CASSAIQGTVQYF. The chain couples TRBV25-1 to TRBJ2-4, with D possibly TRBD2 on 6 matching bases. This CDR3 contains 13 residues. Germline CDR1 MGHDK, CDR2 SYGVNS. Trimming cost V 4 bases and J 11 bases, with 15 bases left between them.

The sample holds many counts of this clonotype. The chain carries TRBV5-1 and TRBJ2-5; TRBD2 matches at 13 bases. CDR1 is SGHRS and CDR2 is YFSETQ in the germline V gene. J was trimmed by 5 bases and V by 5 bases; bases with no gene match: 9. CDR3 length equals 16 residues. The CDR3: CASSYGTSGDPETQYF. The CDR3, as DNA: TGCGCCAGCAGTTACGGGACTAGCGGGGATCCGGAGACCCAGTACTTC.

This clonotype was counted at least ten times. This chain's CDR3 is CASSPSGGAGEQFF. In nucleotides, the CDR3 is TGTGCCAGCAGCCCTAGCGGGGGGGCTGGTGAGCAGTTCTTC. The V gene is TRBV9, the J gene TRBJ2-1; 12 bases fit TRBD2. CDR3 length equals 14 residues. CDR1 SGDLS and CDR2 YYNGEE come from the germline V gene. With V trimmed by 4 bases and J by 9 bases, 5 bases remained unmatched.

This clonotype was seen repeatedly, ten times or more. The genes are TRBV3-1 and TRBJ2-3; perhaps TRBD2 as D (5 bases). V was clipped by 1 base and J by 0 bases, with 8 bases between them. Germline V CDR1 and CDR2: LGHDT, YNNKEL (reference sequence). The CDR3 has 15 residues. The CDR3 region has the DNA TGTGCCAGCAGCCAAGGGGAGCGGAGCACAGATACGCAGTATTTT. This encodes CASSQGERSTDTQYF.

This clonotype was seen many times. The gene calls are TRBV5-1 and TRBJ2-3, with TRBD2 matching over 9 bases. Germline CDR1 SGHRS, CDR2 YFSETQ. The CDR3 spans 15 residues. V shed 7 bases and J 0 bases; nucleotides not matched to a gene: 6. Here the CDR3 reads CASRGGDKSTDTQYF. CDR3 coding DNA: TGCGCCAGCCGCGGGGGGGACAAAAGCACAGATACGCAGTATTTT.

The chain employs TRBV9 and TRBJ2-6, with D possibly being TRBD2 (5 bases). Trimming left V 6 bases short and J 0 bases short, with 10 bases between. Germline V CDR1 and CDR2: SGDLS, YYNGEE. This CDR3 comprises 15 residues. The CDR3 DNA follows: TGTGCCAGCACCGGGGATGTCTCTGGGGCCAACGTCCTGACTTTC. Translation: CASTGDVSGANVLTF.

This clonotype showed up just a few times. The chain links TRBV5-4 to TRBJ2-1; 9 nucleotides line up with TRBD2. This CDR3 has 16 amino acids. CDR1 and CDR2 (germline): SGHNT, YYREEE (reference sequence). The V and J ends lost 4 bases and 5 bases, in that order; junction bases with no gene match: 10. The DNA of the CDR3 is TGTGCCAGCAGCATTACCGGGACTAGCTACGACAATGAGCAGTTCTTC. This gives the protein CASSITGTSYDNEQFF.

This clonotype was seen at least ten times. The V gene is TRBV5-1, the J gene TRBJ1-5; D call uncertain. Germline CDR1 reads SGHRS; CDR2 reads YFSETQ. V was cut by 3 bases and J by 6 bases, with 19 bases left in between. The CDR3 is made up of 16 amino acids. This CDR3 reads CASSSEPGPGSQPQHF. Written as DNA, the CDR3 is TGCGCCAGCAGCTCGGAACCGGGTCCCGGGAGTCAGCCCCAGCATTTT.

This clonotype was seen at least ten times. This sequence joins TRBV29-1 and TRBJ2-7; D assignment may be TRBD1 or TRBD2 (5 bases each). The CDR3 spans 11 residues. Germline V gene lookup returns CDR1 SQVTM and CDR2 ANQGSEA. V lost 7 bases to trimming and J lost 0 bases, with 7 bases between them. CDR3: CSAGASYEQYF. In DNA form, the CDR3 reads TGCAGCGCCGGGGCCTCCTACGAGCAGTACTTC.

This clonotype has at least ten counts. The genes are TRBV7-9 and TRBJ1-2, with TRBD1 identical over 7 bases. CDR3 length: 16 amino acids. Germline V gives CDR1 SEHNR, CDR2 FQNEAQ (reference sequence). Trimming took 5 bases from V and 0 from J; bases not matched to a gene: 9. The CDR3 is CASSPADRAANYGYTF. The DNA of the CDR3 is TGTGCCAGCAGCCCCGCTGACAGGGCCGCTAACTATGGCTACACCTTC.

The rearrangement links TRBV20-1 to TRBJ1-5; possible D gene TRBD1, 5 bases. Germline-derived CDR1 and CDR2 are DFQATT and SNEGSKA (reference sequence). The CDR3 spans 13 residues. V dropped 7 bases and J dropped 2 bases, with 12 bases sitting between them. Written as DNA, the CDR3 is TGCAGTGGGGGGTTAGGGGGCAATCAGCCCCAGCATTTT. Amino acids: CSGGLGGNQPQHF.

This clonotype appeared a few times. CDR3 residues: CASTHRDQSYEQYF. The CDR3 coding sequence is TGTGCCAGTACTCACCGGGACCAGAGCTACGAGCAGTACTTC. The chain combines TRBV12-3 or TRBV12-4 with TRBJ2-7; D might be TRBD1 or TRBD2, each matching 5 bases. The CDR3 runs 14 residues. V lost 9 bases and J 3 bases, leaving 18 bases between the germline ends.

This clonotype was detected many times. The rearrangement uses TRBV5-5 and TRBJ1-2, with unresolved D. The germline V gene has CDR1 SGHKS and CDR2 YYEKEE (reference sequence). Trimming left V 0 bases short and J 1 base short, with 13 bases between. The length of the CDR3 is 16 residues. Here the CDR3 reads CASSLDPQPINYGYTF. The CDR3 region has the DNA TGTGCCAGCAGCTTGGACCCACAGCCGATTAACTATGGCTACACCTTC.

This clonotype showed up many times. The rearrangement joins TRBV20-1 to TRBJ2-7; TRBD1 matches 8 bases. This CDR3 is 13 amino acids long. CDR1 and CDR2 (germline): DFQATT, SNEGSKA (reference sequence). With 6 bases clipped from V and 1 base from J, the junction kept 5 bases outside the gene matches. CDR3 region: CSATDRVSYEQYF. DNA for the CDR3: TGCAGTGCCACGGACAGGGTGTCCTACGAGCAGTACTTC.

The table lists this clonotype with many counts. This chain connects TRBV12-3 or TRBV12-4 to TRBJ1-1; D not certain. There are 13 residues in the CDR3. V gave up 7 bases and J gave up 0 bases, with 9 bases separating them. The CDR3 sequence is CASNNQVNTEAFF. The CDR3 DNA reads TGTGCCAGCAATAATCAGGTGAACACTGAAGCTTTCTTT.

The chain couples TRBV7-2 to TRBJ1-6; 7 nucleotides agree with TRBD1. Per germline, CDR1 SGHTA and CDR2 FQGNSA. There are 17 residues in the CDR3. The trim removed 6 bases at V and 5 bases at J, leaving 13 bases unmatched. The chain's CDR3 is CASRYNTGEIDNSPLHF. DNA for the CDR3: TGTGCCAGCAGATATAACACAGGGGAAATAGATAATTCACCCCTCCACTTT.

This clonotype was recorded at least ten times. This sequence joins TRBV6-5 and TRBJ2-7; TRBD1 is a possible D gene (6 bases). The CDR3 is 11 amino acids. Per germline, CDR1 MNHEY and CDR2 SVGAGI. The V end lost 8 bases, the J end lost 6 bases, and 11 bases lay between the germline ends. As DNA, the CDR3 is TGTGCCAGCCGTCAGGGGAGCGAGCAGTACTTC. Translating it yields CASRQGSEQYF.

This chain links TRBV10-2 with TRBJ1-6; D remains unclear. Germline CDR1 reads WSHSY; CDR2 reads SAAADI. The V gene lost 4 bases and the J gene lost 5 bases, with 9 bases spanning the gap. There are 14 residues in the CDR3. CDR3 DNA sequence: TGCGCCAGCAGTGTGGAGAAAGATAATTCACCCCTCCACTTT. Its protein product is CASSVEKDNSPLHF.

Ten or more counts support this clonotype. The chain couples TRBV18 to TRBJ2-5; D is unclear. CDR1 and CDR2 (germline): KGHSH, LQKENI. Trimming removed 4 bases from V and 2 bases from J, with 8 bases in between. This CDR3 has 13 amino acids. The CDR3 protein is CASSRGRQETQYF. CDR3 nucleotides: TGTGCCAGCTCACGGGGAAGACAAGAGACCCAGTACTTC.

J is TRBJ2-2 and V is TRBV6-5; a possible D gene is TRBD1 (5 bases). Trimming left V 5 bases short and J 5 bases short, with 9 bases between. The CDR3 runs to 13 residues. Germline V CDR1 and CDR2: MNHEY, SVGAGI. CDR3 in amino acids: CASSRQGTGELFF. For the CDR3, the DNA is TGTGCCAGCAGTCGGCAGGGAACCGGGGAGCTGTTTTTT.

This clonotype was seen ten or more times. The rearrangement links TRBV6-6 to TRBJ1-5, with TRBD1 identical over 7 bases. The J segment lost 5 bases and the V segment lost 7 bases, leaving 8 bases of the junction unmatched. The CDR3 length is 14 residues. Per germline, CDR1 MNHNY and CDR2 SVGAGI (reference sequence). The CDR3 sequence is CASIETGLDQPQHF. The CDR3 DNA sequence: TGTGCCAGCATTGAGACAGGGCTGGATCAGCCCCAGCATTTT.

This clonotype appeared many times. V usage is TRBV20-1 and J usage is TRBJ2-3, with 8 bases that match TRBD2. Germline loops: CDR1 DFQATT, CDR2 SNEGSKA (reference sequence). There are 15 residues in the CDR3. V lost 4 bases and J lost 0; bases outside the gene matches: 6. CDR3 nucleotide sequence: TGCAGTGCTACAAGCGGGGGATCTAGCACAGATACGCAGTATTTT. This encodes CSATSGGSSTDTQYF.

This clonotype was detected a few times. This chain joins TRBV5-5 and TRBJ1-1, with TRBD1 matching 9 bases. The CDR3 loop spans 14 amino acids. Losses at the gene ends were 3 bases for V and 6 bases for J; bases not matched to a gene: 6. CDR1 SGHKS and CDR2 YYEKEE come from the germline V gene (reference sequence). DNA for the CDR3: TGTGCCAGCAGCTCCGGACAGGGGAAATCTGAAGCTTTCTTT. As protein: CASSSGQGKSEAFF.

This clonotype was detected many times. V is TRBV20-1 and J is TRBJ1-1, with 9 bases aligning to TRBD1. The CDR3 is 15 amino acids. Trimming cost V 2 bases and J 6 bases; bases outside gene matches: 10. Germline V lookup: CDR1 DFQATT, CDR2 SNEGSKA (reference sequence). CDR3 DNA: TGCAGTGCTAGATCCACCGGGACAGGGACCGCTGAAGCTTTCTTT. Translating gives CSARSTGTGTAEAFF.

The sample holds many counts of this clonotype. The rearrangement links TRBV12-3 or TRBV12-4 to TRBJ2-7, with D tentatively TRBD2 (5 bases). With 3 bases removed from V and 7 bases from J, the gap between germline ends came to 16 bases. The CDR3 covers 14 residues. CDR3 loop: CASSFFSLRVEQYF. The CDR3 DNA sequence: TGTGCCAGCAGTTTTTTCTCCCTGCGGGTAGAGCAGTACTTC.

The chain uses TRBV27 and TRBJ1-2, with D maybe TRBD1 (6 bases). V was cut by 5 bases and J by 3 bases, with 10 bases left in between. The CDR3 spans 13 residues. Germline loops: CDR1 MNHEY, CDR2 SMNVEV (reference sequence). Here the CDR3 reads CASSPDSDYGYTF. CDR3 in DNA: TGTGCCAGCAGTCCGGACAGCGACTATGGCTACACCTTC.

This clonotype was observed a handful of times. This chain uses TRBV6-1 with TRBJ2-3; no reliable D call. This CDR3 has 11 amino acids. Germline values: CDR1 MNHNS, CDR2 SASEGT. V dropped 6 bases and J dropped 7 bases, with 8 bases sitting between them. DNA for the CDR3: TGTGCCAGCAGAGATTACTATACGCAGTATTTT. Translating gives CASRDYYTQYF.

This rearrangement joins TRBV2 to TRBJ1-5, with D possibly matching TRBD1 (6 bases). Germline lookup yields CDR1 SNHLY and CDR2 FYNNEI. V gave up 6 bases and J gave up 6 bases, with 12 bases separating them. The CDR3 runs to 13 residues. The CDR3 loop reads CASRGQVGQPQHF. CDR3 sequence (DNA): TGTGCCAGCAGGGGACAAGTCGGTCAGCCCCAGCATTTT.